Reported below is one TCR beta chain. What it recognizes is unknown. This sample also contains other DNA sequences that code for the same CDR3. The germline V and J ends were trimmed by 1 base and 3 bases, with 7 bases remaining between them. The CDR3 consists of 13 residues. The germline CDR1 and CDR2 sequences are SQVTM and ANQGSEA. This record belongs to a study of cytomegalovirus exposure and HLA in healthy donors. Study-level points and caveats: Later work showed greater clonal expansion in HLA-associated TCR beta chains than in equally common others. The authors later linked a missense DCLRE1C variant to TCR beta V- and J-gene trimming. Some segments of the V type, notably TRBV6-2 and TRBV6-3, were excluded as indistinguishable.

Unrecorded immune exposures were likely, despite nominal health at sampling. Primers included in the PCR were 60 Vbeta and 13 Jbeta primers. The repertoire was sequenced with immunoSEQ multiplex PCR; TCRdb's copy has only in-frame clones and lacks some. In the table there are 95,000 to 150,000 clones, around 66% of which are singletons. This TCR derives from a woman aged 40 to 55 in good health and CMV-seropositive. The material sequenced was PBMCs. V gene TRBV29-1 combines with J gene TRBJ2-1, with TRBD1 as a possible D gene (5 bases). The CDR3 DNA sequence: TGCAGCGTTGAAGGGCAGGGCTACAATGAGCAGTTCTTC. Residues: CSVEGQGYNEQFF.